This T cell receptor (beta chain) was sequenced during a study of T-cell reconstitution after alpha-beta-depleted transplantation in children. As it was prepared, the TCRbeta library received unique molecular identifiers. TCRdb redid the calling of the PCR reads with MiXCR, one entry per CDR3 protein. The sample yields 700,000 to 950,000 distinct CDR3 sequences, roughly 15% seen once. Details on this clonotype: A much larger clone lies one base from this, so it may be a read error.

The J segment lost 6 bases and the V segment lost 4 bases, leaving 10 bases of the junction unmatched. The germline V gene has CDR1 SGHRS and CDR2 YFSETQ. The CDR3 runs to 15 residues. The material was PBMCs, mostly from graft donor cells, obtained 360 days after TCRalphabeta/CD19-depleted stem cell transplant. The chain is built from TRBV5-1 and TRBJ2-3; 8 nucleotides match TRBD2. This clonotype originated in a male patient younger than 18 who had a stem cell transplant for acute lymphoblastic leukemia, so the T cells may come from the graft donor. CDR3 residues: CASSNGAGAADTQYF. The DNA for the CDR3 is TGCGCCAGCAGCAATGGAGCGGGAGCCGCGGATACGCAGTATTTT.